The clone carrying this T cell receptor (beta chain) was found once. The CDR3 has 15 residues. V gave up 1 base and J gave up 2 bases, with 11 bases separating them. CDR1 is MDHEN, CDR2 SYDVKM, per germline. The data originate from a study of blood T cell repertoires in COVID-19. Here immunoSEQ multiplex PCR was the method, and the copy in TCRdb shows in-frame clones only, minus some. Among 250,000 to 300,000 clones listed, over 85% were seen once. The J gene is TRBJ1-1, the V gene TRBV28; D is uncertain. The sequence was collected from a woman aged 60-75 years who had recovered from COVID-19. Input material: PBMCs or T cells enriched from blood (not recorded which). The CDR3 DNA follows: TGTGCCAGCAGTTTATCGAACAGCGGAAACACTGAAGCTTTCTTT. Protein: CASSLSNSGNTEAFF. Full variable domain (outside the CDR3, taken from reference TRBV28 and TRBJ1-1): DVKVTQSSRYLVKRTGEKVFLECVQDMDHENMFWYRQDPGLGLRLIYFSYDVKMKEKGDIPEGYSVSREKKERFSLILESASTNQTSMYLCASSLSNSGNTEAFFGQGTRLTVV.